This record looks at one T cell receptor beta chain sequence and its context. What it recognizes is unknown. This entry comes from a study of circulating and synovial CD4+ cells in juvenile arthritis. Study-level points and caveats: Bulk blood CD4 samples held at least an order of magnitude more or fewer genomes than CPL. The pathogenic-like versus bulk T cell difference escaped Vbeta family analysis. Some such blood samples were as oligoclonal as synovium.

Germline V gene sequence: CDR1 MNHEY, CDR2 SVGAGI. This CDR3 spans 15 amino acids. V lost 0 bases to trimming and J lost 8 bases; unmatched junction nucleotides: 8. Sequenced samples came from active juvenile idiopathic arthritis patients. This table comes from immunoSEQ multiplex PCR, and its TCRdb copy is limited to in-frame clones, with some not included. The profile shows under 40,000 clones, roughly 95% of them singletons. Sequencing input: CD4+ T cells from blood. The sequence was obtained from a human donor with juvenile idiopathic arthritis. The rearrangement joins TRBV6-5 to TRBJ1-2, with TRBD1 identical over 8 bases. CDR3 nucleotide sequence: TGTGCCAGCAGTTACTCCCTCGGACAGGGTCACGGCTACACCTTC. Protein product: CASSYSLGQGHGYTF.